Sequencing of this T cell receptor beta chain was carried out in a study of cytotoxic CD8 clonotypes in ibrutinib-treated CLL. With 5 bases removed from V and 0 bases from J, the gap between germline ends came to 11 bases. CDR1 and CDR2 from the germline V gene are SGHTA and FQGNSA. There are 14 residues in the CDR3. TCRdb's table, derived via immunoSEQ multiplex PCR, lists solely in-frame clones and lacks some. Among about 25,000 clones listed, around 74% were seen once. The sequencing used PBMCs, collected at disease progression, from a patient treated with ibrutinib. The genes are TRBV7-2 and TRBJ2-7; D is perhaps TRBD1 (6 bases). This TCR derives from a human donor with chronic lymphocytic leukemia. The DNA of the CDR3 is TGTGCCAGCAGCCTCCGACAGGCCTCCTACGAGCAGTACTTC. It translates to CASSLRQASYEQYF.